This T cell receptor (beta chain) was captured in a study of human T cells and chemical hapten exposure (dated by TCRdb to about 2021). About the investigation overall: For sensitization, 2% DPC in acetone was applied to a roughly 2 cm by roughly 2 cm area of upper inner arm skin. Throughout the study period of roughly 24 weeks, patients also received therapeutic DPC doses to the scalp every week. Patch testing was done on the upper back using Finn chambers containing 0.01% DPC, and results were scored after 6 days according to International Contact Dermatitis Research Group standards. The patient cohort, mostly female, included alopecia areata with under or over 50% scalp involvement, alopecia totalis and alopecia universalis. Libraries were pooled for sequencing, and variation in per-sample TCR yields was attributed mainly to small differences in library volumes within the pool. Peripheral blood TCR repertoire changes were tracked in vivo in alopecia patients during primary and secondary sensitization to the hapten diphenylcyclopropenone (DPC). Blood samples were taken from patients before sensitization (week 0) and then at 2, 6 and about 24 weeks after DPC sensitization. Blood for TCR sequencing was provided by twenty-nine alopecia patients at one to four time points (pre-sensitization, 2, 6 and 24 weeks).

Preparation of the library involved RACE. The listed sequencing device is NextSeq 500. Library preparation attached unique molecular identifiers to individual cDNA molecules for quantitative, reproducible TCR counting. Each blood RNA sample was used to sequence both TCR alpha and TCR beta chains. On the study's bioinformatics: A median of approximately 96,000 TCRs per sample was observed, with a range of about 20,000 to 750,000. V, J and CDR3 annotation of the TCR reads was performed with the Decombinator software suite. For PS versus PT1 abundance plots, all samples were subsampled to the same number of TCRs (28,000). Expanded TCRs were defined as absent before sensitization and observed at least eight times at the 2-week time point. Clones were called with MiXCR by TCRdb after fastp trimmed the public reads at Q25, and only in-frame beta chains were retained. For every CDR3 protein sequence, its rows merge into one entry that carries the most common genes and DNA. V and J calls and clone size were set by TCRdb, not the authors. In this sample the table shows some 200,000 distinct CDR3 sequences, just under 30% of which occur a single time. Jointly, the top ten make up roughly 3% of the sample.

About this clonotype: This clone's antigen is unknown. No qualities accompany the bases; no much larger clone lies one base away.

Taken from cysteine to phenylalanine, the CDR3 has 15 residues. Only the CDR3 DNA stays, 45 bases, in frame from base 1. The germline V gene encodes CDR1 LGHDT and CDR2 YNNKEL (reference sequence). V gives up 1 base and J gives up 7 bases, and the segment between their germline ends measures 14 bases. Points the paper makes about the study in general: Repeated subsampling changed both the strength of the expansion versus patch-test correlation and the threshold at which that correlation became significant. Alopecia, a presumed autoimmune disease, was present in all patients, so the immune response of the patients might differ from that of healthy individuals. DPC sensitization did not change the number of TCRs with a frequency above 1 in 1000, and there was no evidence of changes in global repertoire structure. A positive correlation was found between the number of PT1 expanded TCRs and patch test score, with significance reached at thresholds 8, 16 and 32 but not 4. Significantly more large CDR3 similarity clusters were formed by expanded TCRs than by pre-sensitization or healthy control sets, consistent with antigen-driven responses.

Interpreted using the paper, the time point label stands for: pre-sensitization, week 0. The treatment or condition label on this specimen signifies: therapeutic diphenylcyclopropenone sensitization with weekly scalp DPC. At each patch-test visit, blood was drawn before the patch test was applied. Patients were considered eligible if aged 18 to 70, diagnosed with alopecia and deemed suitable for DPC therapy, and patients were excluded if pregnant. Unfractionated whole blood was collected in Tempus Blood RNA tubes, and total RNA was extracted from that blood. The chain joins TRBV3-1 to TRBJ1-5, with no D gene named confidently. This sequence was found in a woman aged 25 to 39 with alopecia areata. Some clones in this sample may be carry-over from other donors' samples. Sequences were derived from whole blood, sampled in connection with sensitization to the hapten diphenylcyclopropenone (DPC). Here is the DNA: TGTGCCAGCAGCCAAGGCGTCGAGGGTACCCAGCCCCAGCATTTT. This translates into CASSQGVEGTQPQHF.